This entry describes one TCR beta chain. These data are taken from a study of shared clonotypes between healthy human individuals. The germline V gene encodes CDR1 MNHEY and CDR2 SVGAGI. CDR3 size: 14 residues. V shed 4 bases and J shed 10 bases, with 14 bases lying between them. The repertoire was sequenced with immunoSEQ multiplex PCR; TCRdb's copy has only in-frame clones and lacks some. Among 470,000 or so clones listed, roughly 80% were seen once. The sample comprised PBMCs. The gene calls are TRBV6-5 and TRBJ1-6; D might be TRBD1 (5 bases). This clonotype originated in a woman in her 40s in good health. Some clones in this sample may be carry-over from other donors' samples. CDR3 loop: CASSSGRVGSPLHF. CDR3 nucleotides: TGTGCCAGCAGTTCGGGCAGGGTTGGCTCACCCCTCCACTTT.